This TCR beta chain derives from a study of blood T cell repertoires in COVID-19. Study overall: The analysed material was cDNA or gDNA that came from T cells, B-cell-depleted T cells, or PBMCs.

The assay was immunoSEQ multiplex PCR, and TCRdb's table has in-frame clones only and misses some. The sample lists around 200,000 clones; approximately 91% were seen once. Germline V gene lookup returns CDR1 SGHAT and CDR2 FQNNGV. The CDR3 runs 18 residues. V dropped 4 bases and J dropped 1 base, with 19 bases sitting between them. The TCR comes from a man between 18 and 35 years old with active or convalescent COVID-19. The chain has TRBV11-2 and TRBJ2-2; tentatively, D is TRBD2 (6 bases). The sample consisted of peripheral blood. The CDR3 coding sequence is TGTGCCAGCAGCTCTCCTCGTGGTGCGGGGAGGAACACCGGGGAGCTGTTTTTT. This encodes CASSSPRGAGRNTGELFF.